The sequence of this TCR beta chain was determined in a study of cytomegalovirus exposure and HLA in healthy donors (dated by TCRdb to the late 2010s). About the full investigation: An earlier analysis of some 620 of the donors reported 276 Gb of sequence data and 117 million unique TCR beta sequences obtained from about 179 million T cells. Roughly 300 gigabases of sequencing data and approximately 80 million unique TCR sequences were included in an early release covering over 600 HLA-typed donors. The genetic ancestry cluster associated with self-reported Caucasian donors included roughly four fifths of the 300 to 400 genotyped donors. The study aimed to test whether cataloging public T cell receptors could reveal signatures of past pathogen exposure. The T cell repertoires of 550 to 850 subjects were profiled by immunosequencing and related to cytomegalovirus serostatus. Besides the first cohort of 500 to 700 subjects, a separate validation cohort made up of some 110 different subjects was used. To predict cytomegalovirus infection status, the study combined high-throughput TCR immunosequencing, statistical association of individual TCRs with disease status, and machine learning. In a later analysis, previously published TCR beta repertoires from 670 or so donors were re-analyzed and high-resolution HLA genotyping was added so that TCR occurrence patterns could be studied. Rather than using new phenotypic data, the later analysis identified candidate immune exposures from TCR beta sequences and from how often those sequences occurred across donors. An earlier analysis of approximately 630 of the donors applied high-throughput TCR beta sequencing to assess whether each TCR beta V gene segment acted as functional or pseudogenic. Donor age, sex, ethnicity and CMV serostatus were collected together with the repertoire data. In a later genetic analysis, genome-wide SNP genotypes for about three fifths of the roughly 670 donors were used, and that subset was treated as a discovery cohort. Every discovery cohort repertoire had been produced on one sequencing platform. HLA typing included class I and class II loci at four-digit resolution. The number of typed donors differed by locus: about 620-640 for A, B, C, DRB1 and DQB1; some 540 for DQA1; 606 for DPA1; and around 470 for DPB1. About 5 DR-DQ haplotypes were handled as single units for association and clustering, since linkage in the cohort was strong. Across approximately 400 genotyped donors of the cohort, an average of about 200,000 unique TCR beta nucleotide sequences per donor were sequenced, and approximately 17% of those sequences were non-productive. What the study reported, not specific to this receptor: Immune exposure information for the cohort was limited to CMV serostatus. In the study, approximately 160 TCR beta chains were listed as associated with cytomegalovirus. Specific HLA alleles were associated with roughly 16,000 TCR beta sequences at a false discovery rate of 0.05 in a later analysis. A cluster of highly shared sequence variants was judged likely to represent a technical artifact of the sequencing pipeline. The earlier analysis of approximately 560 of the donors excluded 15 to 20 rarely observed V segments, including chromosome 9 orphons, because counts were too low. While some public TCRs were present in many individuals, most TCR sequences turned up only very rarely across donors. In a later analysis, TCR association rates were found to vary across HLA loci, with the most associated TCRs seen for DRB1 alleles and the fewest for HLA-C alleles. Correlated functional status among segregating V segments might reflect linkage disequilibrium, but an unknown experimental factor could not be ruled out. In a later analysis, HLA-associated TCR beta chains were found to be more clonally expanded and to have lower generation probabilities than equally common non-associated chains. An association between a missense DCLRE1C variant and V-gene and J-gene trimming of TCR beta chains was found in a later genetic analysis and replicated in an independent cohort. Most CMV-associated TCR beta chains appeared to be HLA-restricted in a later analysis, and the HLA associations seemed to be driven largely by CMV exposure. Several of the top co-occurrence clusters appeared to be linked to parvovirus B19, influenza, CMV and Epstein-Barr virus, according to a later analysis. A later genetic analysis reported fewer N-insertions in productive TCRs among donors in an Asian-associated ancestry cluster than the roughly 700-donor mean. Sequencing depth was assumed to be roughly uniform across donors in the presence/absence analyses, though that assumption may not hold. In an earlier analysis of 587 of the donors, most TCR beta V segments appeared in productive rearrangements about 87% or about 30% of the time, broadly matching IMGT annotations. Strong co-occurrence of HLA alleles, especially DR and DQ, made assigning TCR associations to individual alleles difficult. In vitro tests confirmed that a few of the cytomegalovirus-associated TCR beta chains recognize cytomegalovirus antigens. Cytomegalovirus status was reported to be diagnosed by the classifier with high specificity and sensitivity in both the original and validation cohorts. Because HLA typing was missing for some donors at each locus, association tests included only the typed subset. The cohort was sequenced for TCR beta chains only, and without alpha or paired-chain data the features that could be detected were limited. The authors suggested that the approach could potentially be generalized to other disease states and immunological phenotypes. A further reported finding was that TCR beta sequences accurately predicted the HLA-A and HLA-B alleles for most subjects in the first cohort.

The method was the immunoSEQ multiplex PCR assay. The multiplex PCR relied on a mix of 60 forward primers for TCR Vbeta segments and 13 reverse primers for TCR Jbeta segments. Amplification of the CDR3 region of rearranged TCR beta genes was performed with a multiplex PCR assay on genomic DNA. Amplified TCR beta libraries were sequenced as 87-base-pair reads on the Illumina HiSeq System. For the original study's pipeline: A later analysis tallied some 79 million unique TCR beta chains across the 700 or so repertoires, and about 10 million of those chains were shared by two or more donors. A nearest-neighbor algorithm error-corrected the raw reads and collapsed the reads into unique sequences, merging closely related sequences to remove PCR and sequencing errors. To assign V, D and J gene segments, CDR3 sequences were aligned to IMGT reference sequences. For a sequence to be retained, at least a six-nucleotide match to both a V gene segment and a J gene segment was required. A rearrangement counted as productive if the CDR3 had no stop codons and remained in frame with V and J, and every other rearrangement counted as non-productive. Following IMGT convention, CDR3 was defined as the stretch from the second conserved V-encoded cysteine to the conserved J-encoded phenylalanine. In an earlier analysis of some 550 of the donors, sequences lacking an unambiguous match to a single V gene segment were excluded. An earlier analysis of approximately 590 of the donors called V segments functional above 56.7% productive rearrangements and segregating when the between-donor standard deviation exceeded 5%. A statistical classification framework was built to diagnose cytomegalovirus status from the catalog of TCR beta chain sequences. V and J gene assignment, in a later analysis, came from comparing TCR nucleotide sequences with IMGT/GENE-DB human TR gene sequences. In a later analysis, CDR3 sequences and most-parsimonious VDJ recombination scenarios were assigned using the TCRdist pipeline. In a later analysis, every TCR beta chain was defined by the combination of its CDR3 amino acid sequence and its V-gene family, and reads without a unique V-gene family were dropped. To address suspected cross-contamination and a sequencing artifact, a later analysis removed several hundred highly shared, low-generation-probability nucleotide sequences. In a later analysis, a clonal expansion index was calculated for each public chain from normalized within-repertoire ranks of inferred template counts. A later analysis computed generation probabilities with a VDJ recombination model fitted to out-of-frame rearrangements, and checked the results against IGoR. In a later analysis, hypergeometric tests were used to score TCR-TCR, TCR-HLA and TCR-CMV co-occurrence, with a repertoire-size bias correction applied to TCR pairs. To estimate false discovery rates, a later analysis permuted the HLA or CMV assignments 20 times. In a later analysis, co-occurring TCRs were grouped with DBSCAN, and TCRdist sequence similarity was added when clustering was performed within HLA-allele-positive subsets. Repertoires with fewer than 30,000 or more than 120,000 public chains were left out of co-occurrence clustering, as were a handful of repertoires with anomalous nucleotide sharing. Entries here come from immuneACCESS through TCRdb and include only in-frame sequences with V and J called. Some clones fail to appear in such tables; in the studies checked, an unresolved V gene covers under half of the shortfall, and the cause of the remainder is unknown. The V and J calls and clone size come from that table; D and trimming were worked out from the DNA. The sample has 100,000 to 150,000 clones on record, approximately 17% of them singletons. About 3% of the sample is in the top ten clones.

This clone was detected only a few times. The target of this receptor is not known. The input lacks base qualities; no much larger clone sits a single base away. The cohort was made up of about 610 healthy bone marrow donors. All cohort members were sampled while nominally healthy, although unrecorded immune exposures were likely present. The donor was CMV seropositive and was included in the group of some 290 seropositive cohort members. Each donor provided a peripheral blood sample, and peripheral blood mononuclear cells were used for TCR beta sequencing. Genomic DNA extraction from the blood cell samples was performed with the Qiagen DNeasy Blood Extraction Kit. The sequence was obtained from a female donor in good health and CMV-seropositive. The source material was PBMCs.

Read as DNA, the sequence is TGCGCCAGCAGCCAAGGAGGGAATTTTAATGGCTACACCTTC. Its coded protein is CASSQGGNFNGYTF. This chain is built from TRBV4-3 and TRBJ1-2, with the D gene not clear enough to name. The CDR3 runs 14 residues from the cysteine to the phenylalanine. Only CDR3 DNA remains: 42 bases, in frame from the first base. Looking up the germline V gene yields CDR1 LGHNA and CDR2 YSLEER. V is pared back by 1 base and J by 6 bases, with 12 bases lying between the germline termini.